This T cell receptor beta chain was recorded in a study of shared clonotypes between healthy human individuals. Clones were read by immunoSEQ multiplex PCR, and TCRdb kept only the in-frame ones, dropping some. This repertoire shows under 2.5 million clones, 85% to 95% found once; its top ten account for 0.37%. This clone was observed a few times. Healthy and HIV-negative, the adult donors had no recent acute infections or vaccinations. The sample comprised naive CD4+ T cells from PBMCs. The subset here: CD45RA+ positively selected. The sequence came from a man between 18 and 35 years old in good health. Some clones in this sample may be carry-over from other donors' samples.

The CDR3 bases are TGTGCCAGCACACCTAACAGGGATGATGAAAAACTGTTTTTT. As protein: CASTPNRDDEKLFF. This sequence joins TRBV2 and TRBJ1-4, with D tentatively TRBD1 (6 bases). V was shortened by 7 bases and J by 6 bases, with 15 bases between the two germline ends. This CDR3 has 14 residues. Per the germline V gene, CDR1 is SNHLY and CDR2 is FYNNEI.